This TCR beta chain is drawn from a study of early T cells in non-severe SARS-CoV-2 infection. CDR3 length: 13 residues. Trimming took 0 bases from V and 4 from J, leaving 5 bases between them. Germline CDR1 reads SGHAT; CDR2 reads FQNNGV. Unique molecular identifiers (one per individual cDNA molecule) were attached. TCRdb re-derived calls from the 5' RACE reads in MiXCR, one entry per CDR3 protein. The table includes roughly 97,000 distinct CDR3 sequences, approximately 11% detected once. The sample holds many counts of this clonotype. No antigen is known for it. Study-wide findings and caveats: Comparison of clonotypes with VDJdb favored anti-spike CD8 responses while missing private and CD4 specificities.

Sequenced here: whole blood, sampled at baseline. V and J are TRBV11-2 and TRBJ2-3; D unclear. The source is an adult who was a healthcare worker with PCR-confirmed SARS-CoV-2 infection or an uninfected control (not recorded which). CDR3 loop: CASSLERSDTQYF. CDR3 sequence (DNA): TGTGCCAGCAGCTTAGAGCGGTCAGATACGCAGTATTTT.